The T cell receptor beta chain described here comes from a study of blood T cell repertoires in COVID-19. The assay was immunoSEQ multiplex PCR, and TCRdb's table has in-frame clones only and misses some. The profile shows fewer than 85,000 clones, roughly 80% of them singletons. Deletions cut 1 base from V and 9 bases from J, with 7 bases between. Germline V gives CDR1 SGHTA, CDR2 FQGNSA. CDR3 size: 12 residues. The V and J genes are TRBV7-2 and TRBJ1-5, with D unresolved. The sequencing input was peripheral blood. This sequence originates from a woman over 75 with active or convalescent COVID-19. The CDR3, as DNA: TGTGCCAGCAGCTTAGGAGCTCGGCCCCAGCATTTT. Translating it yields CASSLGARPQHF.